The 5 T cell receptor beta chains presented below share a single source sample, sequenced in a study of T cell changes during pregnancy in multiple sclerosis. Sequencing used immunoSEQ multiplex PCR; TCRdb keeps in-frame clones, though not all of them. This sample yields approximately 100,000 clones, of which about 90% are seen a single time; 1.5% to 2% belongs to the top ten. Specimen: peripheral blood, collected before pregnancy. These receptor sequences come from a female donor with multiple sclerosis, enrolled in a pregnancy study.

CDR3 DNA: TGCGCCAGCACCAGCGGACAGGGGGCTTTAGCTACTGGGGCGTCAGGTTCACCCCTCCACTTT. It yields the protein CASTSGQGALATGASGSPLHF. The chain recombines TRBV5-1 with TRBJ1-6; 11 positions agree with TRBD1. Germline lookup yields CDR1 SGHRS and CDR2 YFSETQ. J was trimmed by 9 bases and V by 6 bases; bases with no gene match: 26. The CDR3 has 21 residues. The complete variable domain, with remaining parts taken from reference TRBV5-1 and TRBJ1-6, reads KAGVTQTPRYLIKTRGQQVTLSCSPISGHRSVSWYQQTPGQGLQFLFEYFSETQRNKGNFPGRFSGRQFSNSRSEMNVSTLELGDSALYLCASTSGQGALATGASGSPLHFGNGTRLTVT.

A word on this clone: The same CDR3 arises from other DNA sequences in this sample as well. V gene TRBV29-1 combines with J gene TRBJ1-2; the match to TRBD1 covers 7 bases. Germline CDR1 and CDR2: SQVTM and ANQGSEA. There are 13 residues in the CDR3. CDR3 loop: CSAQRQGGYGYTF. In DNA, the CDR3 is TGCAGTGCACAAAGACAGGGAGGCTATGGCTACACCTTC.

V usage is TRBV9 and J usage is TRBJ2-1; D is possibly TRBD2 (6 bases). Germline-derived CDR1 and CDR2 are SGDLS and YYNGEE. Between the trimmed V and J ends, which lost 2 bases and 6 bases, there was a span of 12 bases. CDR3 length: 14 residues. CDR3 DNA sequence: TGTGCCAGCAGCGTGGATCCCGGGGGCAATGAGCAGTTCTTC. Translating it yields CASSVDPGGNEQFF.

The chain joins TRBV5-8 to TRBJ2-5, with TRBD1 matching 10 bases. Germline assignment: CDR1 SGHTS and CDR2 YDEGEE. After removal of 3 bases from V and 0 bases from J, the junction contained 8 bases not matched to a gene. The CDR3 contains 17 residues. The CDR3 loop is CASSSWTGGGYQETQYF. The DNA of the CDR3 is TGTGCCAGCAGCTCGTGGACAGGGGGGGGATACCAAGAGACCCAGTACTTC.

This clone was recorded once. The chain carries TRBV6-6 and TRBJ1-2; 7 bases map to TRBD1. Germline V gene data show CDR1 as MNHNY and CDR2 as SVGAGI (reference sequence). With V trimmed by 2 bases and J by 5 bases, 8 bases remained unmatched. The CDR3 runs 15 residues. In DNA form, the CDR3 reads TGTGCCAGCAGTTACCCCGAAGGGGGCGCGTATGGCTACACCTTC. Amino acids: CASSYPEGGAYGYTF.